The clone carrying this T cell receptor beta chain came up once. The antigen remains undetermined. The sample belongs to a study of cytomegalovirus exposure and HLA in healthy donors. Across the study: Of all 400 or so donors who were genotyped, 75% to 90% belonged to the Caucasian-associated ancestry cluster.

Participants comprised healthy donors of bone marrow. Findings of the study overall: The authors enumerated over 150 TCR beta chains as linked to cytomegalovirus. Reported results showed that the classifier diagnosed cytomegalovirus status with high specificity and sensitivity.

The CDR3 spans 12 residues. CDR1 and CDR2 (germline): MNHEY, SVGAGI. Deletions cut 6 bases from V and 7 bases from J, with 13 bases between. In the PCR, 60 Vbeta and 13 Jbeta primers were used. TCRdb's table, derived via immunoSEQ multiplex PCR, lists solely in-frame clones and lacks some. This sample has more than 70,000 clones, with 60% to 70% found just once. The rearrangement links TRBV6-5 to TRBJ2-7; D is perhaps TRBD2 (6 bases). The sample consisted of PBMCs. This TCR derives from a man aged 40-50 years in good health and CMV-seropositive. CDR3: CASSRGTAEQYF. The DNA of the CDR3 is TGTGCCAGCAGCCGCGGGACGGCGGAGCAGTACTTC.